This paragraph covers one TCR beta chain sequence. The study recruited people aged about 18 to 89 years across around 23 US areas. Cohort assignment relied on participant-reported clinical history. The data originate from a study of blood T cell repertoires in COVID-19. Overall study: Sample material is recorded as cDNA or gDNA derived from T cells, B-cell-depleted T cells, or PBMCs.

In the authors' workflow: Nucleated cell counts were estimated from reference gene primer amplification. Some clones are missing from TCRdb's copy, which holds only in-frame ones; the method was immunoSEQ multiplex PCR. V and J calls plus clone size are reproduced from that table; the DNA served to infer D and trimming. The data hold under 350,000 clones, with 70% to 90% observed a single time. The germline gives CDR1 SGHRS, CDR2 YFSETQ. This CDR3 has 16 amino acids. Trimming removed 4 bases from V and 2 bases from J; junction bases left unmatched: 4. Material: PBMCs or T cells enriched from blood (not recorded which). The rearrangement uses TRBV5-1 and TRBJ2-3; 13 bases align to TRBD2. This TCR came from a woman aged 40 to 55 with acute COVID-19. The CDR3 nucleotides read TGCGCCAGCAGCACAGGGACTAGCGGGACCACAGATACGCAGTATTTT. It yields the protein CASSTGTSGTTDTQYF.